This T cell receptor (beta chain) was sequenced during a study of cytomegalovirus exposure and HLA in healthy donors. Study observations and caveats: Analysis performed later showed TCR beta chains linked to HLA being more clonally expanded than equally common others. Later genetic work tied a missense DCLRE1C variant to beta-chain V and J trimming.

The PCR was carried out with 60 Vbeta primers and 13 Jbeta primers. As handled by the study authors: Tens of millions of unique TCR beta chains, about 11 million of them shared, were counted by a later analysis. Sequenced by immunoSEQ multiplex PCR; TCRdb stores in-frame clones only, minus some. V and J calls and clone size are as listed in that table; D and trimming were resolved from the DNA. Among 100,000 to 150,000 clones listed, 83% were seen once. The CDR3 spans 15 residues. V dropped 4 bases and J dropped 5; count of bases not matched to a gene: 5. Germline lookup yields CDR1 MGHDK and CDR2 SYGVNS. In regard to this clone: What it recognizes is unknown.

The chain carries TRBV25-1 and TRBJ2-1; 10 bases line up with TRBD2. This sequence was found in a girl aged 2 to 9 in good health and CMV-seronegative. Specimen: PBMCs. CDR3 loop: CASSVLAGDHNEQFF. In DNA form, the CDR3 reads TGTGCCAGCAGTGTCCTAGCGGGAGATCACAATGAGCAGTTCTTC.